This T cell receptor beta chain was sequenced in a study of blood T cell repertoires in COVID-19. The CDR3 is made up of 17 amino acids. The V gene's germline CDR1 is KGHSH and CDR2 LQKENI. Germline trimming cut 4 bases from V and 2 bases from J; bases unmatched to any gene: 5. Some clones are missing from TCRdb's copy, which holds only in-frame ones; the method was immunoSEQ multiplex PCR. Of approximately 140,000 clones in the sample, 84% are singletons; the top ten hold 4.5% to 6%. The clonotype comes from a woman aged 50 to 60 who had been exposed to COVID-19. V gene TRBV18 combines with J gene TRBJ1-4, with TRBD1 matching 12 bases. Sequenced input: PBMCs or T cells enriched from blood (not recorded which). The CDR3 here is CASSLGTGGGTNEKLFF. CDR3 nucleotide sequence: TGTGCCAGCTCACTTGGGACAGGGGGCGGCACTAATGAAAAACTGTTTTTT.